Listed here are 30 T cell receptor beta chains from one sample, sequenced in a study of PD-L1 blockade in urothelial cancer. The method was immunoSEQ multiplex PCR; TCRdb's version includes in-frame clones alone and lacks a portion of them. The sample carries tens of thousands of clones, around 87% recorded once. The sequences come from PBMCs, collected around atezolizumab (anti-PD-L1) treatment. Source of these receptors: a man aged 50 or older with urothelial cancer.

V gene TRBV5-1 combines with J gene TRBJ1-4, with 7 bases matching TRBD1. The CDR3 sequence is 12 residues long. V gave up 1 base and J gave up 10 bases; unmatched junction bases: 1. Germline-derived CDR1 and CDR2 are SGHRS and YFSETQ. The CDR3 region has the DNA TGCGCCAGCAGCTTGACAGGGGCAAAACTGTTTTTT. It encodes CASSLTGAKLFF. Full variable domain (missing parts from reference TRBV5-1 and TRBJ1-4): KAGVTQTPRYLIKTRGQQVTLSCSPISGHRSVSWYQQTPGQGLQFLFEYFSETQRNKGNFPGRFSGRQFSNSRSEMNVSTLELGDSALYLCASSLTGAKLFFGSGTQLSVL.

This chain joins TRBV30 and TRBJ1-3, with D maybe TRBD1 (6 bases). Between the trimmed V and J ends, which lost 5 bases and 0 bases, there was a span of 26 bases. Germline values: CDR1 GTSNPN, CDR2 SVGIG (reference sequence). This CDR3 is built from 19 residues. As DNA, the CDR3 is TGTGCCTGGGGCCGGGGAGGGGGGGTTCGCACTTTCTCTGGAAACACCATATATTTT. It is translated as CAWGRGGGVRTFSGNTIYF. Supplemented by reference TRBV30 and TRBJ1-3, the full variable domain reads SQTIHQWPATLVQPVGSPLSLECTVEGTSNPNLYWYRQAAGRGLQLLFYSVGIGQISSEVPQNLSASRPQDRQFILSSKKLLLSDSGFYLCAWGRGGGVRTFSGNTIYFGEGSWLTVV.

This clone has only one observation. The chain uses TRBV27 and TRBJ2-3; D is unresolved. V gave up 5 bases and J gave up 2 bases, with 14 bases separating them. CDR1 is MNHEY and CDR2 is SMNVEV in the germline V gene (reference sequence). This CDR3 is 15 amino acids long. The CDR3: CASSPRSHITDTQYF. The CDR3 DNA is TGTGCCAGCAGTCCCAGATCCCATATCACAGATACGCAGTATTTT.

The gene calls are TRBV7-6 and TRBJ2-5; D is uncertain. Trimming shortened V by 2 bases and J by 0 bases, and 10 bases separated the two germline ends. Germline loops: CDR1 SGHVS, CDR2 FNYEAQ. The CDR3 is made up of 15 amino acids. The CDR3 nucleotides are TGTGCCAGCAGCTTACTGGCGGCGGACCAAGAGACCCAGTACTTC. Amino acids: CASSLLAADQETQYF.

The chain carries TRBV6-5 and TRBJ2-3; 8 bases are a match to TRBD2. This CDR3 is 14 amino acids long. CDR1 MNHEY and CDR2 SVGAGI come from the germline V gene. Losses at the gene ends were 1 base for V and 5 bases for J; bases not matched to a gene: 2. CDR3 DNA: TGTGCCAGCAGTTACTTGGGACTAGGAGATACGCAGTATTTT. This codes for CASSYLGLGDTQYF.

V and J are TRBV7-3 and TRBJ2-2, with 11 bases lining up with TRBD2. Trimming cost V 6 bases and J 4 bases; bases outside gene matches: 7. This CDR3 is 16 amino acids long. Germline V gene lookup returns CDR1 SGHTA and CDR2 FQGTGA. The CDR3 region has the DNA TGTGCCAGCAGTCCTCCGACTAGCGGGGTCACCGGGGAGCTGTTTTTT. This translates into CASSPPTSGVTGELFF.

The genes are TRBV7-3 and TRBJ2-3, with D possibly being TRBD1 (5 bases). This CDR3 region has 18 residues. The V end lost 5 bases, the J end lost 1 base, and 22 bases lay between the germline ends. The V gene's germline CDR1 is SGHTA and CDR2 FQGTGA. The CDR3 nucleotides read TGTGCCAGCAGCCGAGGCGGCGACAGATTACGGGGCACAGATACGCAGTATTTT. Translation: CASSRGGDRLRGTDTQYF.

V gene TRBV19 combines with J gene TRBJ1-1, with 9 bases fitting TRBD1. There are 15 residues in the CDR3. The ends lost 5 bases at V and 2 bases at J; junction bases unmatched: 6. CDR1 is LNHDA and CDR2 is SQIVND in the germline V gene (reference sequence). CDR3 sequence (DNA): TGTGCCAGTAGTCCCAGACAGGGGGAAAACACTGAAGCTTTCTTT. Translating it yields CASSPRQGENTEAFF.

This rearrangement joins TRBV9 to TRBJ2-5; the D gene is possibly TRBD2 (6 bases). This CDR3 is built from 13 residues. Trimming left V 10 bases short and J 5 bases short, with 18 bases between. Germline loops: CDR1 SGDLS, CDR2 YYNGEE. CDR3 amino acids: CASARRGLETQYF. CDR3 DNA sequence: TGTGCCTCCGCTAGACGGGGGTTGGAGACCCAGTACTTC.

The chain couples TRBV27 to TRBJ2-4; a weak D match, TRBD1 (6 bases). V lost 10 bases to trimming and J lost 6 bases, with 13 bases between them. Germline assignment: CDR1 MNHEY and CDR2 SMNVEV (reference sequence). The CDR3 totals 12 residues. The CDR3 region has the DNA TGTGCCACCGCCTTACAGGGAAACATTCAGTACTTC. Translated: CATALQGNIQYF.

In this sample, this clone turned up once. J is TRBJ2-2 and V is TRBV4-2, with 12 bases lining up with TRBD2. Germline CDR1 and CDR2: LGHNA and YNFKEQ. The trim removed 0 bases at V and 7 bases at J, leaving 6 bases unmatched. The CDR3 loop spans 17 amino acids. The CDR3 sequence is CASSQELAGGPLGELFF. CDR3 in DNA: TGTGCCAGCAGCCAAGAACTAGCGGGGGGCCCGCTCGGGGAGCTGTTTTTT.

The V and J genes are TRBV11-1 and TRBJ2-4; 7 nucleotides line up with TRBD1. With 1 base clipped from V and 1 base from J, the junction kept 7 bases outside the gene matches. The length of the CDR3 is 17 residues. Germline lookup yields CDR1 SGHAT and CDR2 FQDESV (reference sequence). Written as DNA, the CDR3 is TGTGCCAGCAGCTTAGGGGGGACAGTGAGGGCCAAAAACATTCAGTACTTC. Its protein is CASSLGGTVRAKNIQYF.

This sequence joins TRBV25-1 and TRBJ1-2; D is undetermined. V was shortened by 6 bases and J by 1 base, with 9 bases between the two germline ends. Per the germline V gene, CDR1 is MGHDK and CDR2 is SYGVNS. The CDR3 length is 13 residues. The CDR3 DNA reads TGTGCCAGCAGAGACATTTTTAACTATGGCTACACCTTC. It specifies CASRDIFNYGYTF.

This clone has a handful of counts. The V and J genes are TRBV27 and TRBJ1-5, with TRBD1 matching 11 bases. J was trimmed by 5 bases and V by 2 bases; bases with no gene match: 2. Germline CDR1 MNHEY, CDR2 SMNVEV (reference sequence). This CDR3 has 15 amino acids. The DNA for the CDR3 is TGTGCCAGCAGTTTAGGACAGGGGGCGCATCAGCCCCAGCATTTT. Protein sequence: CASSLGQGAHQPQHF.

V usage is TRBV21-1 and J usage is TRBJ2-5; TRBD1 is taken as the D call from the table, unchecked against the DNA. TRBV21-1 represents a pseudogene. The CDR3 is 15 residues long. This CDR3 reads CASTTMDSRPETQYF. Here the CDR3 DNA reads TGTGCCAGCACCACAATGGACAGCCGACCAGAGACCCAGTACTTC.

The chain joins TRBV21-1 to TRBJ2-5; TRBD1 was called by the table and not checked on the DNA. TRBV21-1 is listed as a pseudogene. The CDR3 has 19 amino acids. CDR3 protein: CASSKEGRGQKTTWRTQYF. Written as DNA, the CDR3 is TGTGCCAGCAGCAAAGAGGGCAGGGGACAGAAGACTACCTGGAGGACCCAGTACTTC.

This chain links TRBV6-1 with TRBJ2-7; TRBD1 matches 9 bases. This CDR3 spans 11 amino acids. Trimming cost V 5 bases and J 9 bases; bases outside gene matches: 2. Per germline, CDR1 MNHNS and CDR2 SASEGT. CDR3 DNA: TGTGCCAGCAGTCCGGACAGGGGGCAGTACTTC. Its translation: CASSPDRGQYF.

This clone was observed a few times. The V call is TRBV4-3, the J call TRBJ1-3; the D is unclear. This CDR3 comprises 15 residues. Germline CDR1 is LGHNA and CDR2 is YSLEER. The V end lost 4 bases, the J end lost 0 bases, and 10 bases lay between the germline ends. CDR3 sequence reads: CASSRDTSSGNTIYF. DNA of the CDR3: TGCGCCAGCAGCCGAGACACTTCCTCTGGAAACACCATATATTTT.

Details on this clone: Germline and junction disagree at one end, which may indicate a read error. J is TRBJ2-7 and V is TRBV18; a weak D match, TRBD1 (6 bases). CDR3 length: 12 residues. Germline-derived CDR1 and CDR2 are KGHSH and LQKENI. The CDR3 DNA reads TGTGCCAGCTCACTACCGGGACACCCATTTACCTTC. Residues: CASSLPGHPFTF. Variable domain in full (rest from reference TRBV18 and TRBJ2-7): NAGVMQNPRHLVRRRGQEARLRCSPMKGHSHVYWYRQLPEEGLKFMVYLQKENIIDESGMPKERFSAEFPKEGPSILRIQQVVRGDSAAYFCASSLPGHPFTFGPGTRLTVT.

The rearrangement uses TRBV10-2 and TRBJ2-7, with 7 bases lining up with TRBD2. V gave up 11 bases and J gave up 1 base; unmatched junction bases: 8. The CDR3 length is 13 residues. Germline-derived CDR1 and CDR2 are WSHSY and SAAADI. CDR3: CAAGGGGSYEQYF. The CDR3 DNA is TGCGCCGCCGGAGGCGGGGGTTCCTACGAGCAGTACTTC.

Only one count was recorded for this clone. The chain couples TRBV27 to TRBJ1-2; 11 positions agree with TRBD1. Germline trimming cut 7 bases from V and 3 bases from J; bases unmatched to any gene: 4. Germline V CDR1 and CDR2: MNHEY, SMNVEV (reference sequence). The CDR3 extends over 14 amino acids. The CDR3 sequence is CASTRTGGDYGYTF. Written as DNA, the CDR3 is TGTGCCAGCACCAGGACAGGGGGCGACTATGGCTACACCTTC.

The chain joins TRBV28 to TRBJ1-5, with 8 nucleotides matching TRBD1. The junction had 10 bases not matched to a gene; V was cut back by 3 bases and J by 6 bases. CDR1 is MDHEN and CDR2 is SYDVKM in the germline V gene. There are 16 residues in the CDR3. CDR3 in amino acids: CASSFTRDRGTQPQHF. The CDR3 nucleotides read TGTGCCAGCAGTTTCACCCGAGACAGGGGCACTCAGCCCCAGCATTTT.

The gene calls are TRBV7-9 and TRBJ2-7; weak D call: TRBD1 (5 bases). Germline values: CDR1 SEHNR, CDR2 FQNEAQ (reference sequence). The CDR3 is made up of 15 amino acids. V lost 7 bases to trimming and J lost 4 bases, with 20 bases between them. DNA for the CDR3: TGTGCCAGCACCCCCGGACGGTCAGGGCCTTACGAGCAGTACTTC. It translates to CASTPGRSGPYEQYF.

The chain has TRBV2 and TRBJ1-2; TRBD1 is a possible D gene (5 bases). V was cut by 5 bases and J by 2 bases, with 9 bases left in between. The germline gives CDR1 SNHLY, CDR2 FYNNEI. The CDR3 runs 13 residues. CDR3: CASSTTGNYGYTF. DNA of the CDR3: TGTGCCAGCAGTACTACAGGAAACTATGGCTACACCTTC.

The chain combines TRBV30 with TRBJ2-1, with 7 bases fitting TRBD2. Trimming at V came to 0 bases and at J to 3 bases, leaving 14 bases not matched to a gene. The CDR3 is 18 amino acids. Looked up from germline, CDR1 is GTSNPN and CDR2 is SVGIG (reference sequence). For the CDR3, the DNA is TGTGCCTGGAGTGTGGGGAGGGGTAGCGGATTTGGCTACAATGAGCAGTTCTTC. It specifies CAWSVGRGSGFGYNEQFF.

This rearrangement joins TRBV14 to TRBJ1-4; no firm D call. V gave up 4 bases and J gave up 15 bases, with 27 bases separating them. The CDR3 sequence is 16 residues long. Germline V lookup: CDR1 SGHDN, CDR2 FVKESK. The CDR3 nucleotides are TGTGCCAGCAGCCCGAGGTCCCTCTTAGAGGCCGGATTATTGTTTTTT. The encoded protein is CASSPRSLLEAGLLFF.

The V gene is TRBV5-1, the J gene TRBJ2-5, with 8 bases fitting TRBD1. CDR3 length equals 16 residues. Germline values: CDR1 SGHRS, CDR2 YFSETQ. Trimming cost V 4 bases and J 5 bases; bases outside gene matches: 13. CDR3 sequence: CASSAGTGSSQETQYF. CDR3 DNA: TGCGCCAGCAGCGCCGGGACAGGTAGTTCCCAGGAGACCCAGTACTTC.

The CDR3 DNA sequence: TGTGCCACCAGCACCGGGCAGCAGGGGCCGGGGGAGCAGTACTTC. Amino acids: CATSTGQQGPGEQYF. The V and J genes are TRBV15 and TRBJ2-7; maybe TRBD1 (6 bases). Trimming took 4 bases from V and 7 from J, leaving 20 bases between them. Germline V gene sequence: CDR1 LNHNV, CDR2 YYDKDF (reference sequence). This CDR3 is 15 amino acids long.

This chain's CDR3 is CASSVLGGNIQYF. The CDR3 DNA follows: TGTGCCAGCAGTGTTCTTGGAGGAAACATTCAGTACTTC. The V gene is TRBV2, the J gene TRBJ2-4, with D perhaps TRBD2 (5 bases). The V and J ends lost 4 bases and 6 bases respectively, with 10 bases between them. Germline lookup yields CDR1 SNHLY and CDR2 FYNNEI. The CDR3 runs 13 residues.

This chain uses TRBV6-5 with TRBJ2-3; D may be TRBD2 (5 bases). The V gene's germline CDR1 is MNHEY and CDR2 SVGAGI. Trimming removed 8 bases from V and 2 bases from J, with 14 bases in between. This CDR3 has 14 residues. The DNA of the CDR3 is TGTGCCAGCGGTCTAGCTCTCTACACAGATACGCAGTATTTT. Translated, it gives CASGLALYTDTQYF.